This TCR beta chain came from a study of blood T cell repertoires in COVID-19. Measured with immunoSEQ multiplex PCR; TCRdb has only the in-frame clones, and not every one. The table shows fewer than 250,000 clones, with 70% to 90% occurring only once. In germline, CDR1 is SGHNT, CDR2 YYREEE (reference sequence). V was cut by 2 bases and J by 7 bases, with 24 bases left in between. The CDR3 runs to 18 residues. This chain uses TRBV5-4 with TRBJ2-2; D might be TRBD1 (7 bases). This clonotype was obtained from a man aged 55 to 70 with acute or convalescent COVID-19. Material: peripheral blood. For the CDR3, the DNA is TGTGCCAGCAGCTTTGGTGGCAGGGGGACTTCTCGGGGCGGGGAGCTGTTTTTT. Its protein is CASSFGGRGTSRGGELFF.